This entry lists 18 T cell receptor beta chains sequenced from one sample in a study of identical twins (dated by TCRdb to 2016 to 2018). Libraries were made using 5' RACE. The sequencing machine was an Illumina HiSeq 2000. The public sequencing data were trimmed at Q25 with fastp and processed into clonotypes with MiXCR by TCRdb, which kept only in-frame beta chains. Identical CDR3 protein sequences are pooled into one entry, listed with their most common genes and DNA. Present in this sample are around 1.7 million distinct CDR3 sequences, about 30% of which were seen just once. Of the sample, roughly 0.3% falls within the top ten clones. The sample taken for sequencing was cord blood. All receptors come from a newborn girl in good health.

V is TRBV19 and J is TRBJ1-6; 9 bases fit TRBD1. V shed 5 bases, J shed 10 bases, and the junction held 6 bases outside the gene matches. The CDR3 contains 14 residues. Germline CDR1 reads LNHDA; CDR2 reads SQIVND (reference sequence). The DNA of the CDR3 is TGTGCCAGTAGTCCCGGACAGGGGCCGTCACCCCTCCACTTT. Translating it yields CASSPGQGPSPLHF. The variable domain in full, with the rest retrieved from reference TRBV19 and TRBJ1-6, is DGGITQSPKYLFRKEGQNVTLSCEQNLNHDAMYWYRQDPGQGLRLIYYSQIVNDFQKGDIAEGYSVSREKKESFPLTVTSAQKNPTAFYLCASSPGQGPSPLHFGNGTRLTVT.

This clonotype showed up just a few times. V is TRBV9 and J is TRBJ2-4, with D perhaps given as TRBD1 or TRBD2 (6 bases each). The V end lost 5 bases, the J end lost 1 base, and 13 bases lay between the germline ends. Germline loops: CDR1 SGDLS, CDR2 YYNGEE. This CDR3 comprises 15 residues. The CDR3 coding sequence is TGTGCCAGCAGTAGGGGGGTCTATGCCAAAAACATTCAGTACTTC. The encoded protein is CASSRGVYAKNIQYF.

Note on this clonotype: The junction departs from the called germline gene at one end, perhaps through a read error. V gene TRBV28 combines with J gene TRBJ2-4; the D is unclear. The CDR3 runs to 12 residues. The V gene's germline CDR1 is MDHEN and CDR2 SYDVKM. This chain's CDR3 is CAGSKLGDIQYF. The CDR3 nucleotides read TGTGCCGGCAGTAAGTTAGGAGACATTCAGTACTTC.

This chain uses TRBV6-2 or TRBV6-3 with TRBJ1-6; D may be TRBD1 (6 bases). Trimming left V 5 bases short and J 5 bases short, with 28 bases between. CDR1 is MNHEY and CDR2 is SVGEGT in the germline V gene. The CDR3 is 20 residues long. This chain's CDR3 is CASSNTWDYREPPHNSPLHF. The CDR3 coding sequence is TGTGCCAGCAGTAACACGTGGGACTACAGGGAGCCCCCGCATAATTCACCCCTCCACTTT.

The V and J genes are TRBV20-1 and TRBJ1-1; D unclear. Germline loops: CDR1 DFQATT, CDR2 SNEGSKA (reference sequence). Trimming shortened V by 3 bases and J by 0 bases, and 8 bases separated the two germline ends. This CDR3 is 13 amino acids long. CDR3 nucleotide sequence: TGCAGTGCTAGCGAGGGAATGAACACTGAAGCTTTCTTT. Translating it yields CSASEGMNTEAFF.

This clonotype was counted between two and nine times. The chain's CDR3 is CSVVSRSGYEQYF. CDR3 sequence (DNA): TGCAGCGTTGTATCTCGGAGCGGCTACGAGCAGTACTTC. J is TRBJ2-7 and V is TRBV29-1, with D perhaps TRBD2 (5 bases). Germline CDR1 reads SQVTM; CDR2 reads ANQGSEA. The CDR3 is 13 residues long. V was shortened by 4 bases and J by 3 bases, with 13 bases between the two germline ends.

The chain recombines TRBV19 with TRBJ2-7; 7 bases match TRBD1. CDR1 and CDR2 (germline): LNHDA, SQIVND (reference sequence). V shed 5 bases, J shed 3 bases, and the junction held 13 bases outside the gene matches. The CDR3 runs 16 residues. The CDR3 region has the DNA TGTGCCAGTAGTGGCCCGGAACAGGGGAGCCTCTACGAGCAGTACTTC. It specifies CASSGPEQGSLYEQYF.

This clonotype was seen only a few times. This chain uses TRBV3-1 with TRBJ2-3; D might be TRBD2 (6 bases). Germline CDR1 LGHDT, CDR2 YNNKEL (reference sequence). The V gene lost 4 bases and the J gene lost 2 bases, with 16 bases spanning the gap. The CDR3 has 16 amino acids. The DNA for the CDR3 is TGTGCCAGCAGCCGTCGCGGGGACGGGCACACAGATACGCAGTATTTT. It codes for CASSRRGDGHTDTQYF.

This clonotype was counted between two and nine times. V and J are TRBV21-1 and TRBJ1-2; no DNA check was done on the table's D call, TRBD1. TRBV21-1 counts as a pseudogene. The CDR3 covers 14 residues. CDR3 region: CASSKWKGYYGYTF. The CDR3 DNA follows: TGTGCCAGCAGCAAGTGGAAAGGGTACTATGGCTACACCTTC.

V and J are TRBV9 and TRBJ2-4; D is tentatively TRBD1 or TRBD2 (5 bases each). There are 15 residues in the CDR3. The V gene's germline CDR1 is SGDLS and CDR2 YYNGEE. V lost 4 bases and J lost 6, with 17 bases in between. This chain's CDR3 is CASSRTGAATNIQYF. DNA for the CDR3: TGTGCCAGCAGCAGAACCGGGGCAGCGACAAACATTCAGTACTTC.

In this sample, this clonotype turned up a few times. The rearrangement links TRBV4-1 to TRBJ2-1; 12 nucleotides match TRBD2. V shed 5 bases, J shed 9 bases, and the junction held 11 bases outside the gene matches. CDR1 MGHRA and CDR2 YSYEKL come from the germline V gene. The length of the CDR3 is 16 residues. The CDR3 loop reads CASSFRLAGVWSEQFF. The CDR3 DNA follows: TGCGCCAGCAGCTTCCGACTAGCGGGAGTATGGAGTGAGCAGTTCTTC.

The genes are TRBV25-1 and TRBJ2-7; TRBD2 agrees at 10 bases. V gave up 7 bases and J gave up 6 bases; unmatched junction bases: 9. The CDR3 is 14 amino acids. Per germline, CDR1 MGHDK and CDR2 SYGVNS. CDR3 DNA sequence: TGTGCCAGCAAGGAGCGGGAGGGCCCGGGCGAGCAGTACTTC. It yields the protein CASKEREGPGEQYF.

Worth noting for this clonotype: This may be a read error, as it is one base from a much larger clone. This sequence joins TRBV20-1 and TRBJ2-1; TRBD2 agrees at 8 bases. In germline, CDR1 is DFQATT, CDR2 SNEGSKA (reference sequence). The CDR3 consists of 14 residues. CDR3 amino acids: CSARREGPYSEQFF. The CDR3 DNA follows: TGCAGTGCTAGACGGGAGGGCCCCTACAGTGAGCAGTTCTTC.

This clonotype appeared a few times. The V gene is TRBV6-6, the J gene TRBJ1-5; 7 bases map to TRBD1. Trimming took 6 bases from V and 0 from J; bases not matched to a gene: 8. Germline V gives CDR1 MNHNY, CDR2 SVGAGI (reference sequence). The CDR3 totals 16 residues. CDR3 protein: CASSSDRVYSNQPQHF. DNA for the CDR3: TGTGCCAGCAGCTCCGACAGGGTCTATAGCAATCAGCCCCAGCATTTT.

This chain links TRBV20-1 with TRBJ2-1; 8 bases align to TRBD2. Germline CDR1 is DFQATT and CDR2 is SNEGSKA (reference sequence). J was trimmed by 9 bases and V by 0 bases; bases with no gene match: 4. The CDR3 runs 13 residues. CDR3 sequence: CSARDLTSGEQFF. As DNA, the CDR3 is TGCAGTGCTAGAGACCTAACTAGCGGTGAGCAGTTCTTC.

A few counts support this clonotype. The chain is built from TRBV3-1 and TRBJ2-1, with 10 bases lining up with TRBD2. CDR3 length: 16 amino acids. V gave up 5 bases and J gave up 4 bases; unmatched junction bases: 8. Germline V CDR1 and CDR2: LGHDT, YNNKEL (reference sequence). CDR3 coding DNA: TGTGCCAGCAGCTCAACGCTAGCGGGGGTTTACAATGAGCAGTTCTTC. Translated: CASSSTLAGVYNEQFF.

In the case of this clonotype: A much larger clone is a single base away; this may be a read error. This chain uses TRBV10-3 with TRBJ2-5, with D hard to call. The V gene lost 3 bases and the J gene lost 11 bases, with 19 bases spanning the gap. The CDR3 runs to 14 residues. The germline V gene has CDR1 ENHRY and CDR2 SYGVKD. Here the CDR3 DNA reads TGTGCCATCAGTGACTCGAGTACCTACAATGAGCAGTACTTC. Its translation is CAISDSSTYNEQYF.

This clonotype has a handful of counts. The chain is built from TRBV9 and TRBJ2-5; TRBD2 matches at 7 bases. This CDR3 spans 15 amino acids. Germline lookup yields CDR1 SGDLS and CDR2 YYNGEE. The J segment lost 0 bases and the V segment lost 0 bases, leaving 2 bases of the junction unmatched. The CDR3 here is CASSVAGGYQETQYF. Here the CDR3 DNA reads TGTGCCAGCAGCGTAGCCGGGGGGTACCAAGAGACCCAGTACTTC.